A selection of T cell receptor beta chains follows, all from one sample in a study of T cell responses to AZD1222 COVID-19 vaccine. Sequencing was performed with immunoSEQ multiplex PCR; in TCRdb, only in-frame clones are kept and a portion is missing. The data hold about 70,000 clones, with around nine tenths observed a single time. Sequenced here: peripheral blood, sampled 28 days after the second AZD1222 dose. The source is an adult who received the AZD1222 COVID-19 vaccine. The CDR3 runs from the conserved cysteine through the conserved F or W. A D gene is named only where the DNA matches it firmly. Only some rows state a clone size, as once, few, many or a class for expanded clones.

V	D	size	J	CDR3	DNA
TRBV2	-	-	TRBJ2-3	CASSEPGSDTQYF	TGTGCCAGCAGTGAGCCAGGGTCAGATACGCAGTATTTT
TRBV24-1	-	-	TRBJ2-1	CATSDDWYNEQFF	TGTGCCACCAGTGACGACTGGTACAATGAGCAGTTCTTC
TRBV7-2	TRBD2	-	TRBJ2-4	CASSPTSGRAKNIQYF	TGTGCCAGCAGTCCTACTAGCGGGCGAGCCAAAAACATTCAGTACTTC
TRBV3-1/TRBV3-2	-	-	TRBJ2-7	CASSQGRQPPYEQYF	TGTGCCAGCAGCCAAGGGAGGCAGCCCCCCTACGAGCAGTACTTC
TRBV13	TRBD1	-	TRBJ2-4	CASSYLGQGGPQANIQYF	TGTGCCAGCAGCTACCTAGGACAGGGGGGGCCTCAAGCAAACATTCAGTACTTC
TRBV2	-	-	TRBJ1-4	CASSEAVGGEKLFF	TGTGCCAGCAGTGAAGCTGTTGGGGGTGAAAAACTGTTTTTT
TRBV7-2	-	-	TRBJ1-5	CASSLERGFDGNQPQHF	TGTGCCAGCAGCTTAGAGCGGGGCTTCGATGGCAATCAGCCCCAGCATTTT
TRBV14	TRBD2	-	TRBJ2-3	CASSQVGLAGDTDTQYF	TGTGCCAGCAGCCAAGTTGGACTAGCGGGAGACACAGATACGCAGTATTTT
TRBV18	TRBD1	-	TRBJ1-5	CASSLRQGPYQPQHF	TGTGCCAGCTCACTCAGACAGGGACCTTATCAGCCCCAGCATTTT
TRBV5-1	-	-	TRBJ1-4	CASSPGGATNEKLFF	TGCGCCAGCAGCCCGGGCGGAGCAACTAATGAAAAACTGTTTTTT
TRBV6-1	TRBD2	medium-sized	TRBJ2-5	CASSEGLAGGGETQYF	TGTGCCAGCAGTGAAGGCCTAGCGGGAGGGGGAGAGACCCAGTACTTC
TRBV9	TRBD2	-	TRBJ2-2	CASSGAGTSGLPGELFF	TGTGCCAGCAGCGGAGCCGGGACTAGCGGTCTTCCCGGGGAGCTGTTTTTT
TRBV27	-	-	TRBJ1-1	CASSPLGLGTEAFF	TGTGCCAGCAGTCCGCTAGGCCTGGGCACTGAAGCTTTCTTT
TRBV11-3	-	-	TRBJ2-7	CASSTGTHEQYF	TGTGCCAGCAGCACAGGGACCCACGAGCAGTACTTC
TRBV12-5	TRBD1	-	TRBJ1-4	CASGPGQPNEKLFF	TGTGCTAGTGGTCCGGGACAGCCTAATGAAAAACTGTTTTTT
TRBV3-1/TRBV3-2	-	-	TRBJ1-5	CASSLPGMSQHF	TGTGCCAGCAGCCTACCCGGCATGTCTCAGCATTTT
TRBV12-3/TRBV12-4	-	once	TRBJ2-5	CASRGPSGETQYF	TGTGCCAGCAGAGGACCCAGCGGAGAGACCCAGTACTTC
TRBV18	-	-	TRBJ1-5	CASSVTSNQPQHF	TGTGCCAGCTCGGTTACTAGCAATCAGCCCCAGCATTTT
TRBV5-1	-	-	TRBJ2-5	CASSWTVQETQYF	TGCGCCAGCAGCTGGACAGTCCAAGAGACCCAGTACTTC
TRBV19	-	-	TRBJ1-2	CASSALIDSNYGYTF	TGTGCCAGTAGTGCCCTTATCGACAGTAACTATGGCTACACCTTC
TRBV5-4	-	few	TRBJ2-2	CASSLGGVTAGELFF	TGTGCCAGCAGCTTGGGAGGAGTCACGGCGGGGGAGCTGTTTTTT
TRBV7-3	-	-	TRBJ2-3	CASSFGRSTDTQYF	TGTGCCAGCAGCTTTGGGAGGTCCACAGATACGCAGTATTTT
TRBV2	-	-	TRBJ1-1	CASRPGITRSEAFF	TGTGCCAGCAGGCCAGGGATCACAAGAAGTGAAGCTTTCTTT
TRBV19	TRBD1	-	TRBJ1-3	CASSRPTDRGSGNTIYF	TGTGCCAGTAGTAGGCCTACCGACAGGGGCTCTGGAAACACCATATATTTT
TRBV19	TRBD2	once	TRBJ2-7	CASSTRGAGAYEQYF	TGTGCCAGTAGTACCCGGGGAGCGGGAGCCTACGAGCAGTACTTC
TRBV5-1	-	-	TRBJ1-1	CASSLAAGVRTEAFF	TGCGCCAGCAGCTTGGCGGCAGGGGTGAGGACTGAAGCTTTCTTT
TRBV11-1	TRBD2	-	TRBJ2-7	CASSTGLGTEQYF	TGTGCCAGCAGCACCGGACTAGGCACCGAGCAGTACTTC